Listed here are 28 T cell receptor beta chains from one sample, sequenced in a study of blood T cell repertoires in COVID-19. Clones were read by immunoSEQ multiplex PCR, and TCRdb kept only the in-frame ones, dropping some. Here the sample spans 140,000 to 150,000 clones, roughly 90% being singletons. Sequences were obtained from PBMCs or T cells enriched from blood (not recorded which). The receptors stem from a woman aged 25 to 39 with acute COVID-19.

The CDR3 DNA is TGTGCCAGCAGTCCTGGGAGAAACAGGGGGATCTATGGCTACACCTTC. Amino acids: CASSPGRNRGIYGYTF. The chain carries TRBV28 and TRBJ1-2, with 8 bases matching TRBD1. The CDR3 loop spans 16 amino acids. Per the germline V gene, CDR1 is MDHEN and CDR2 is SYDVKM. J was trimmed by 4 bases and V by 5 bases; bases with no gene match: 12.

This clone was seen once. The chain links TRBV11-1 to TRBJ2-5; unclear D gene. The V gene's germline CDR1 is SGHAT and CDR2 FQDESV (reference sequence). The ends were cut back, 2 bases at V and 5 bases at J, with 15 bases in the middle. The CDR3 is made up of 15 amino acids. CDR3 residues: CASSLSPGIGETQYF. The CDR3 DNA sequence: TGTGCCAGCAGCTTAAGCCCCGGAATCGGGGAGACCCAGTACTTC.

The chain recombines TRBV30 with TRBJ1-5; perhaps TRBD1 as D (6 bases). The CDR3 totals 15 residues. The germline V gene encodes CDR1 GTSNPN and CDR2 SVGIG (reference sequence). Between the trimmed V and J ends, which lost 2 bases and 0 bases, there was a span of 11 bases. As DNA, the CDR3 is TGTGCCTGGAGTTCCCAGGGGACTAGCAATCAGCCCCAGCATTTT. It yields the protein CAWSSQGTSNQPQHF.

The chain joins TRBV7-2 to TRBJ1-2; weak D call: TRBD1 (6 bases). The CDR3 spans 15 residues. Germline V gene sequence: CDR1 SGHTA, CDR2 FQGNSA. V lost 5 bases and J 5 bases, leaving 18 bases between the germline ends. DNA of the CDR3: TGTGCCAGCAGCAACGCTTGGACAGTGCAATATGGCTACACCTTC. The encoded protein is CASSNAWTVQYGYTF.

The sample holds one count of this clone. The J gene is TRBJ2-2, the V gene TRBV28; TRBD1 agrees at 7 bases. CDR1 is MDHEN, CDR2 SYDVKM, per germline. CDR3 length: 13 residues. The V segment lost 4 bases and the J segment 4 bases; nucleotides outside the gene matches: 0. The CDR3 is CASSSGGTGELFF. DNA for the CDR3: TGTGCCAGCAGTTCAGGGGGCACCGGGGAGCTGTTTTTT.

The gene calls are TRBV20-1 and TRBJ2-5; 12 nucleotides match TRBD2. The CDR3 is made up of 14 amino acids. CDR1 and CDR2 from the germline V gene are DFQATT and SNEGSKA (reference sequence). Trimming cost V 3 bases and J 5 bases; bases outside gene matches: 4. The CDR3 nucleotides read TGCAGTGCTAGTGTGGGACTAGCGGGTGAGACCCAGTACTTC. Residues: CSASVGLAGETQYF.

The chain joins TRBV5-1 to TRBJ2-1; possible D gene TRBD1, 6 bases. V lost 4 bases, J lost 4 bases, and 21 bases lay in between. CDR3 length: 17 amino acids. Germline loops: CDR1 SGHRS, CDR2 YFSETQ. CDR3 protein: CASSENNAGVTYNEQFF. The CDR3 nucleotides read TGCGCCAGCAGCGAGAACAATGCAGGGGTAACGTACAATGAGCAGTTCTTC.

The V gene is TRBV2, the J gene TRBJ1-4; D is ambiguous. V lost 7 bases and J lost 0, with 9 bases in between. Germline values: CDR1 SNHLY, CDR2 FYNNEI. The CDR3 is made up of 14 amino acids. The CDR3 loop reads CASTLVTTNEKLFF. In nucleotides, the CDR3 is TGTGCCAGCACCCTAGTTACAACTAATGAAAAACTGTTTTTT.

This clone was detected once. The V gene is TRBV28, the J gene TRBJ1-5, with 8 bases lining up with TRBD1. Trimming at V came to 2 bases and at J to 5 bases, leaving 14 bases not matched to a gene. Germline V gives CDR1 MDHEN, CDR2 SYDVKM. This CDR3 has 18 residues. CDR3 nucleotide sequence: TGTGCCAGCAGTTTAGTGACAGGACGGACAGGGCTGGATCAGCCCCAGCATTTT. Translated: CASSLVTGRTGLDQPQHF.

The J gene is TRBJ1-1, the V gene TRBV7-9; TRBD1 matches at 7 bases. CDR3 length equals 13 residues. CDR1 SEHNR and CDR2 FQNEAQ come from the germline V gene (reference sequence). V was pared by 4 bases and J by 11 bases, with 10 bases of the junction left unmatched. CDR3 sequence (DNA): TGTGCCAGCAGCTCAGGGACAGATATGAAGGCTTTCTTT. Its translation is CASSSGTDMKAFF.

This chain connects TRBV4-1 to TRBJ2-7; 10 bases line up with TRBD2. CDR1 is MGHRA, CDR2 YSYEKL, per germline. J was trimmed by 0 bases and V by 4 bases; bases with no gene match: 12. The CDR3 consists of 18 residues. CDR3 nucleotides: TGCGCCAGCAGCCCCCAGGACATGCGACTAGCGGGCTCCTACGAGCAGTACTTC. It encodes CASSPQDMRLAGSYEQYF.

The J gene is TRBJ2-3, the V gene TRBV4-2; TRBD2 matches at 9 bases. Per germline, CDR1 LGHNA and CDR2 YNFKEQ. CDR3 length equals 16 residues. J gave up 5 bases and V 0 bases, and 6 bases lay outside the gene matches. This chain's CDR3 is CASSQEGGLAGDTQYF. CDR3 in DNA: TGTGCCAGCAGCCAAGAAGGGGGACTAGCCGGAGATACGCAGTATTTT.

The chain has TRBV3-1 (or the pseudogene TRBV3-2) and TRBJ1-6; the D gene is possibly TRBD1 (6 bases). The CDR3 loop spans 16 amino acids. Germline values: CDR1 LGHDT, CDR2 YNNKEL (reference sequence). V gave up 1 base and J gave up 2 bases, with 9 bases separating them. The CDR3 DNA reads TGTGCCAGCAGCCAAGGGGGGGGCACCTATAATTCACCCCTCCACTTT. Protein product: CASSQGGGTYNSPLHF.

CDR3 coding DNA: TGTGCCAGCAGTTTAGCCTTGACTAGCGGGAGCGGGGGGACCCAGTACTTC. It encodes CASSLALTSGSGGTQYF. The chain recombines TRBV28 with TRBJ2-5, with 12 nucleotides matching TRBD2. V gave up 2 bases and J gave up 7 bases; unmatched junction bases: 11. Per germline, CDR1 MDHEN and CDR2 SYDVKM. The CDR3 sequence is 17 residues long.

The chain carries TRBV19 and TRBJ2-1; TRBD2 matches 9 bases. Germline V gene lookup returns CDR1 LNHDA and CDR2 SQIVND (reference sequence). Trimming at V came to 5 bases and at J to 7 bases, leaving 9 bases not matched to a gene. CDR3 size: 15 residues. CDR3 sequence (DNA): TGTGCCAGTAGTTTGACGGCGGGAGGGGGTAATGAGCAGTTCTTC. It yields the protein CASSLTAGGGNEQFF.

CDR3 DNA: TGTGCCAGCAGCGTAGGTGGCGGCTCCTCGGGCTACGAGCAGTACTTC. It yields the protein CASSVGGGSSGYEQYF. V and J are TRBV9 and TRBJ2-7; the D is unclear. Germline V gene lookup returns CDR1 SGDLS and CDR2 YYNGEE. The CDR3 loop spans 16 amino acids. The V gene lost 0 bases and the J gene lost 3 bases, with 16 bases spanning the gap.

The chain is built from TRBV6-5 and TRBJ1-4; 7 bases agree with TRBD1. V dropped 0 bases and J dropped 4; count of bases not matched to a gene: 5. The CDR3 extends over 16 amino acids. Germline CDR1 and CDR2: MNHEY and SVGAGI. CDR3 protein: CASSYSTGEHNEKLFF. The CDR3, as DNA: TGTGCCAGCAGTTACTCAACAGGGGAGCATAATGAAAAACTGTTTTTT.

The chain is built from TRBV6-5 and TRBJ1-3, with a tentative D call TRBD1 (5 bases). Germline V gene data show CDR1 as MNHEY and CDR2 as SVGAGI. Between the trimmed V and J ends, which lost 7 bases and 1 base, there was a span of 11 bases. The CDR3 consists of 14 residues. CDR3 coding DNA: TGTGCCAGCACCGGTCGGGGGTCTGGAAACACCATATATTTT. Translated: CASTGRGSGNTIYF.

This clone showed up just once. The gene calls are TRBV4-2 and TRBJ1-5; D ambiguous. Trimming stripped 0 bases from V and 1 base from J, with 7 bases between. This CDR3 has 15 residues. Germline CDR1 and CDR2: LGHNA and YNFKEQ. CDR3 region: CASSQDFVSNQPQHF. CDR3 DNA sequence: TGTGCCAGCAGCCAAGATTTCGTGAGCAATCAGCCCCAGCATTTT.

This chain's CDR3 is CAIGDSQETQYF. The CDR3 nucleotides read TGTGCCATCGGGGACAGCCAAGAGACCCAGTACTTC. The V and J genes are TRBV10-3 and TRBJ2-5, with TRBD1 matching over 7 bases. The CDR3 sequence is 12 residues long. The V gene's germline CDR1 is ENHRY and CDR2 SYGVKD. The V gene end was trimmed by 8 bases and the J gene end by 1 base; junction bases not matched to a gene: 1.

This sequence joins TRBV6-1 and TRBJ2-7; possibly TRBD2 for D (5 bases). The CDR3 contains 14 residues. From germline, CDR1 is MNHNS and CDR2 SASEGT. The V gene lost 2 bases and the J gene lost 3 bases, with 11 bases spanning the gap. CDR3 bases: TGTGCCAGCAGTGAATCTGAGGGAAGCTACGAGCAGTACTTC. Translation gives CASSESEGSYEQYF.

The V call is TRBV19, the J call TRBJ2-2, with 15 bases that match TRBD2. Germline lookup yields CDR1 LNHDA and CDR2 SQIVND (reference sequence). This CDR3 is built from 19 residues. V was pared by 6 bases and J by 7 bases, with 15 bases of the junction left unmatched. The CDR3 DNA reads as TGTGCCAGTAGCCAGAGAGGGACTAGCGGGAGGCCGCTGGGCGGGGAGCTGTTTTTT. Amino acids: CASSQRGTSGRPLGGELFF.

This chain uses TRBV30 with TRBJ2-3, with 7 bases identical to TRBD1. V lost 3 bases and J lost 4; bases outside the gene matches: 4. In germline, CDR1 is GTSNPN, CDR2 SVGIG (reference sequence). This CDR3 contains 13 residues. The CDR3 loop reads CAWRATGADTQYF. The CDR3 DNA follows: TGTGCCTGGAGAGCCACAGGGGCAGATACGCAGTATTTT.

This chain links TRBV7-9 with TRBJ1-3; 8 nucleotides align to TRBD1. Per the germline V gene, CDR1 is SEHNR and CDR2 is FQNEAQ (reference sequence). This CDR3 region has 14 residues. The V segment lost 5 bases and the J segment 3 bases; nucleotides outside the gene matches: 3. The CDR3 DNA sequence: TGTGCCAGCAGCCTTGGACAGGGTGGAAACACCATATATTTT. Translating it yields CASSLGQGGNTIYF.

CDR3 sequence reads: CASSPRLGTGLGNEQFF. The DNA for the CDR3 is TGTGCCAGCAGTCCCCGCCTCGGGACAGGGCTGGGCAATGAGCAGTTCTTC. The chain combines TRBV28 with TRBJ2-1; 9 bases match TRBD1. The trim removed 5 bases at V and 6 bases at J, leaving 14 bases unmatched. The CDR3 has 17 residues. Germline V lookup: CDR1 MDHEN, CDR2 SYDVKM.

The sample holds one count of this clone. This chain links TRBV5-1 with TRBJ1-1; D is unclear. Deletions cut 0 bases from V and 4 bases from J, with 10 bases between. Germline CDR1 SGHRS, CDR2 YFSETQ. The CDR3 is 14 residues long. CDR3 in amino acids: CASSLVKGSTEAFF. The CDR3 DNA sequence: TGCGCCAGCAGCTTGGTGAAAGGGAGCACTGAAGCTTTCTTT.

This chain joins TRBV5-4 and TRBJ2-1; 7 positions match TRBD2. Germline CDR1 and CDR2: SGHNT and YYREEE (reference sequence). Trimming at V came to 0 bases and at J to 1 base, leaving 4 bases not matched to a gene. The CDR3 covers 16 residues. The CDR3 here is CASSLGGGYSYNEQFF. The CDR3, as DNA: TGTGCCAGCAGCTTGGGGGGGGGTTATTCCTACAATGAGCAGTTCTTC.

This chain joins TRBV2 and TRBJ2-3; D is possibly TRBD1 (6 bases). The CDR3 has 15 amino acids. The ends were cut back, 7 bases at V and 0 bases at J, with 14 bases in the middle. The germline V gene has CDR1 SNHLY and CDR2 FYNNEI. The CDR3: CASTKRGFSTDTQYF. In DNA, the CDR3 is TGTGCCAGCACCAAGAGGGGGTTTAGCACAGATACGCAGTATTTT.